Listed below are T cell receptor beta chains from one sample, sequenced in a study of blood T cell repertoires in COVID-19. Sequencing used immunoSEQ multiplex PCR; TCRdb keeps in-frame clones, though not all of them. Here the sample spans under 200,000 clones, roughly four fifths being singletons. Sequencing input: peripheral blood. Source of these receptors: a woman of 80 years or more with acute or convalescent COVID-19. Both conserved end residues are part of each CDR3. Fields, in order: V gene, D gene, CDR3 protein. D genes are given only for firm matches.

V gene: TRBV5-5
D gene: -
CDR3 protein: CASSLATANNEQFF

V gene: TRBV6-5
D gene: TRBD2
CDR3 protein: CASSYSGGYTGELFF

V gene: TRBV12-3/TRBV12-4
D gene: TRBD1
CDR3 protein: CASSTGVGDIQYF

V gene: TRBV19
D gene: TRBD2
CDR3 protein: CASSMGQAGVFSGANVLTF

V gene: TRBV30
D gene: -
CDR3 protein: CAWNPPLGRMGYGYTF

V gene: TRBV5-1
D gene: -
CDR3 protein: CASSLGDLAETQYF

V gene: TRBV12-3/TRBV12-4
D gene: TRBD2
CDR3 protein: CASSFRGGNEQFF

V gene: TRBV5-1
D gene: -
CDR3 protein: CASSYRARETQYF

V gene: TRBV6-6
D gene: TRBD1
CDR3 protein: CASSPRDSNGYTF

V gene: TRBV6-2/TRBV6-3
D gene: TRBD2
CDR3 protein: CASSPRTSGVARDTQYF

V gene: TRBV19
D gene: -
CDR3 protein: CASSEQGRTEAFF

V gene: TRBV19
D gene: TRBD2
CDR3 protein: CASMDLAAYNEQFF

V gene: TRBV6-5
D gene: -
CDR3 protein: CASTRSQDSGNTIYF

V gene: TRBV5-1
D gene: TRBD1
CDR3 protein: CASSFWTGMNTEAFF

V gene: TRBV11-2
D gene: -
CDR3 protein: CASSLADTGNTIYF

V gene: TRBV19
D gene: -
CDR3 protein: CASSLLGAGANTEAFF

V gene: TRBV27
D gene: -
CDR3 protein: CASSSQGPAGNTIYF

V gene: TRBV6-5
D gene: -
CDR3 protein: CASSYRQGPGLETQYF

V gene: TRBV7-3
D gene: TRBD2
CDR3 protein: CASSRLGEGNEQFF

V gene: TRBV25-1
D gene: TRBD1
CDR3 protein: CASYGTGKAFF

V gene: TRBV7-2
D gene: -
CDR3 protein: CASSFIPRLDTEAFF

V gene: TRBV5-1
D gene: TRBD2
CDR3 protein: CASSLGGGAATDTQYF

V gene: TRBV28
D gene: TRBD1
CDR3 protein: CASSFRTGGAGGYTF

V gene: TRBV5-5
D gene: -
CDR3 protein: CASSLSGTLGGSNQPQHF

V gene: TRBV6-2/TRBV6-3
D gene: TRBD1
CDR3 protein: CASSPIRDSNEQYF

V gene: TRBV28
D gene: TRBD1
CDR3 protein: CASSSRTGGLYEQYF

V gene: TRBV19
D gene: TRBD1
CDR3 protein: CASSRPGTGIQNTIYF

V gene: TRBV28
D gene: TRBD2
CDR3 protein: CASSSISSGIRDEQFF

V gene: TRBV5-4
D gene: TRBD1
CDR3 protein: CASSRRTGGNTGELFF

V gene: TRBV5-1
D gene: TRBD2
CDR3 protein: CASSWLAGVRNEQFF

V gene: TRBV12-3/TRBV12-4
D gene: TRBD2
CDR3 protein: CASSESGVEQFF

V gene: TRBV5-6
D gene: TRBD1
CDR3 protein: CASRKQGPSYEQYF

V gene: TRBV15
D gene: TRBD1
CDR3 protein: CATSRVFMASGGGKNIQYF

V gene: TRBV19
D gene: TRBD1
CDR3 protein: CASSPRTGASYGYTF

V gene: TRBV19
D gene: -
CDR3 protein: CASSLGGVAATYNEQFF

V gene: TRBV7-2
D gene: -
CDR3 protein: CASSPLAVPTGELFF

V gene: TRBV4-3
D gene: -
CDR3 protein: CASSQELRGPLDNTQYF

V gene: TRBV9
D gene: -
CDR3 protein: CASSVGDQGFSVYGYTF

V gene: TRBV28
D gene: -
CDR3 protein: CASSLGRGEVEELFF

V gene: TRBV29-1
D gene: TRBD1
CDR3 protein: CSVGQGMEQYF

V gene: TRBV7-2
D gene: -
CDR3 protein: CASSLGRLEAFF

V gene: TRBV7-2
D gene: TRBD2
CDR3 protein: CASSIGPSGSYNEQFF

V gene: TRBV5-6
D gene: TRBD1
CDR3 protein: CASSFGQGTEAFF

V gene: TRBV5-1
D gene: -
CDR3 protein: CASSLEPGRSEAFF

V gene: TRBV2
D gene: -
CDR3 protein: CASGGLMNTEAFF